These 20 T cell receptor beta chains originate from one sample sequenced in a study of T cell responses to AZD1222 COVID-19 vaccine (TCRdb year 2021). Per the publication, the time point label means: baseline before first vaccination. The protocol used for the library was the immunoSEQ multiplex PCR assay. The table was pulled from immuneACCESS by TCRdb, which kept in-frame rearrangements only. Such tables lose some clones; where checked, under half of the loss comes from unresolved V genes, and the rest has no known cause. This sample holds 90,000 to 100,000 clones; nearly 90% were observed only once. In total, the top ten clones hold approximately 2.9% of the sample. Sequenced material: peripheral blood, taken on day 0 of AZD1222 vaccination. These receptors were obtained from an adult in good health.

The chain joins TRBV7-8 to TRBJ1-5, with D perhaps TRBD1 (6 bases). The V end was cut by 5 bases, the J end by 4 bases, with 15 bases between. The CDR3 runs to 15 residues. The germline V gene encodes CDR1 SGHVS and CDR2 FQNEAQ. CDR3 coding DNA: TGTGCCAGCAGCCCTAGCGGGACACCTAATCAGCCCCAGCATTTT. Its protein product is CASSPSGTPNQPQHF.

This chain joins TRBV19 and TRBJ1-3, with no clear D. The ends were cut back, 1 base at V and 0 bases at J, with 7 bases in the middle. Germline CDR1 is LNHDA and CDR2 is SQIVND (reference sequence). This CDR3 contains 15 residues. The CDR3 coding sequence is TGTGCCAGTAGTATAGGGGGTACCTCTGGAAACACCATATATTTT. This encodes CASSIGGTSGNTIYF. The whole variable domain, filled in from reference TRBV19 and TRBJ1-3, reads DGGITQSPKYLFRKEGQNVTLSCEQNLNHDAMYWYRQDPGQGLRLIYYSQIVNDFQKGDIAEGYSVSREKKESFPLTVTSAQKNPTAFYLCASSIGGTSGNTIYFGEGSWLTVV.

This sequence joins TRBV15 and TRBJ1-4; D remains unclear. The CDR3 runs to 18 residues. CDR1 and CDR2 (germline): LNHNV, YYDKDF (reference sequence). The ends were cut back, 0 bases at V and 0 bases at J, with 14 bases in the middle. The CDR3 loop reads CATSRDKTRGATNEKLFF. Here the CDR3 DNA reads TGTGCCACCAGCAGAGATAAGACGCGGGGAGCAACTAATGAAAAACTGTTTTTT.

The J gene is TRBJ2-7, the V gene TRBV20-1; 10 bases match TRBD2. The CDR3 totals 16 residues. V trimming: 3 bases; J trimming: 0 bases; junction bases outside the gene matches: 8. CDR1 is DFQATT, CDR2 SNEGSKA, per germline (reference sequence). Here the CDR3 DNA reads TGCAGTGCTAGTCGGGGACTAGCGACCAGCTCCTACGAGCAGTACTTC. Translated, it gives CSASRGLATSSYEQYF.

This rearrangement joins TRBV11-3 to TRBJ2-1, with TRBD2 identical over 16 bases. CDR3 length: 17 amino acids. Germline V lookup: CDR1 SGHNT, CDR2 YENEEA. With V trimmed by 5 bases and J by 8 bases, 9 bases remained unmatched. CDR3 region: CASSPGLAGGPWDEQFF. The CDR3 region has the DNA TGTGCCAGCAGCCCGGGACTAGCGGGGGGGCCTTGGGATGAGCAGTTCTTC.

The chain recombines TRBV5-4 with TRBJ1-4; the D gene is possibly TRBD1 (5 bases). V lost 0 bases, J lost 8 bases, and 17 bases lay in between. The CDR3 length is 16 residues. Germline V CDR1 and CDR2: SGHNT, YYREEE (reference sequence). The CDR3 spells CASSLAPGGSREKLFF. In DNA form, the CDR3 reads TGTGCCAGCAGCTTGGCCCCGGGGGGGTCAAGAGAAAAACTGTTTTTT.

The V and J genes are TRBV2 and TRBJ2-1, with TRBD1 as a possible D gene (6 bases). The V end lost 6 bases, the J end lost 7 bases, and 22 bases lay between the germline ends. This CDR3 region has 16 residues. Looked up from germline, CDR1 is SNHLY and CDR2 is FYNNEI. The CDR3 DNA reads TGTGCCAGCAGACAACCCCCATCATTAGGGGGAAATGAGCAGTTCTTC. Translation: CASRQPPSLGGNEQFF. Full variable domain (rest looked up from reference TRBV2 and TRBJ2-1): EPEVTQTPSHQVTQMGQEVILRCVPISNHLYFYWYRQILGQKVEFLVSFYNNEISEKSEIFDDQFSVERPDGSNFTLKIRSTKLEDSAMYFCASRQPPSLGGNEQFFGPGTRLTVL.

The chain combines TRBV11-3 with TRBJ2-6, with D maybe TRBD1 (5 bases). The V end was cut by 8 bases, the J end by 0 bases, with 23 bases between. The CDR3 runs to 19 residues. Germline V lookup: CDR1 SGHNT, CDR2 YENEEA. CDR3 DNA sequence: TGTGCCAGCGATACATATCCCAGGGAAAAGGCCTCTGGGGCCAACGTCCTGACTTTC. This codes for CASDTYPREKASGANVLTF.

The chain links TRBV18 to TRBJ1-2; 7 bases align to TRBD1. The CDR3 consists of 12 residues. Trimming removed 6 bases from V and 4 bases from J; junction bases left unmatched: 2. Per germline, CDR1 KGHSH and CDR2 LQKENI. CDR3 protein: CASSGQAYGYTF. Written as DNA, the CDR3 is TGTGCCAGCTCCGGACAGGCCTATGGCTACACCTTC.

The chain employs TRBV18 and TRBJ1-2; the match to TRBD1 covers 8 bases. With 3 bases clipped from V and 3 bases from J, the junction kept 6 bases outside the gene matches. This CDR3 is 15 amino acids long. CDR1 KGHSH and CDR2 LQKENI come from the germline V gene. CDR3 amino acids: CASSPGQGFDYGYTF. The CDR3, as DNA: TGTGCCAGCTCACCCGGACAGGGTTTTGACTATGGCTACACCTTC.

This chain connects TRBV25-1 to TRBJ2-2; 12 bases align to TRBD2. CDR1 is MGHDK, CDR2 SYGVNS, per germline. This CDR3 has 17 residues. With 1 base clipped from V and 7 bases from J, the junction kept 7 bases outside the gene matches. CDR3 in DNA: TGTGCCAGCAGTGAATCCCGACTAGCGGGGGCGGGCGGGGAGCTGTTTTTT. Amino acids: CASSESRLAGAGGELFF.

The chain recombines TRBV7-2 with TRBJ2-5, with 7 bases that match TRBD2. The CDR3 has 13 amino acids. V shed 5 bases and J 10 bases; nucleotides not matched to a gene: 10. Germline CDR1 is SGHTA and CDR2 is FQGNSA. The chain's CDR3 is CASSQGAGEGQYF. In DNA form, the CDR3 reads TGTGCCAGCAGCCAAGGGGCGGGAGAAGGCCAGTACTTC.

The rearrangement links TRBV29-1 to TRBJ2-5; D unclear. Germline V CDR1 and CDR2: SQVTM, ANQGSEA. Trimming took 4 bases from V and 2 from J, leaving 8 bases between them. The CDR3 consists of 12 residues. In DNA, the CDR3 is TGCAGCGTTGCCCGAGGACAAGAGACCCAGTACTTC. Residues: CSVARGQETQYF.

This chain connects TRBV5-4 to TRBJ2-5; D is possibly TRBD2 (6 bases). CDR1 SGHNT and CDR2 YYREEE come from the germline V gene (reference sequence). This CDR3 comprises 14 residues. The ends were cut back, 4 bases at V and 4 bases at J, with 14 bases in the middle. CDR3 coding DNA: TGTGCCAGCAGCCCCCCGGGCGGGGTAGAGACCCAGTACTTC. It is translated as CASSPPGGVETQYF.

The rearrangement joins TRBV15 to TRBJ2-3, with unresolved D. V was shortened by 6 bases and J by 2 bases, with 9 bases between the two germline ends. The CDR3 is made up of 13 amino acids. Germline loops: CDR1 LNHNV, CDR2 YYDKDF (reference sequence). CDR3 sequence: CATSFYPTDTQYF. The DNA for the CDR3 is TGTGCCACCAGTTTCTACCCCACAGATACGCAGTATTTT.

The CDR3 region is CSASVQAGSPLHF. DNA of the CDR3: TGCAGTGCTAGTGTCCAGGCAGGCTCACCCCTCCACTTT. The chain couples TRBV20-1 to TRBJ1-6; D gene ambiguous. The length of the CDR3 is 13 residues. CDR1 is DFQATT, CDR2 SNEGSKA, per germline (reference sequence). V lost 3 bases and J lost 10, with 13 bases in between.

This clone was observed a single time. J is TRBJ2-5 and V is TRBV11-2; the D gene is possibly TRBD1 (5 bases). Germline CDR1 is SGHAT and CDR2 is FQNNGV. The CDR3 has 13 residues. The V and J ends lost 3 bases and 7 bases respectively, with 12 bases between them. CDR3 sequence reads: CASSFPGHATQYF. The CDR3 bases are TGTGCCAGCAGCTTCCCCGGACACGCGACCCAGTACTTC.

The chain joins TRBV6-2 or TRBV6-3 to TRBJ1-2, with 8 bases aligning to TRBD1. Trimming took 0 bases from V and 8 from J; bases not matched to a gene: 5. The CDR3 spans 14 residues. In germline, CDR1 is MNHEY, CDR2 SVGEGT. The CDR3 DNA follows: TGTGCCAGCAGTTACTCCGGACAGGGTCAAGGCTACACCTTC. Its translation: CASSYSGQGQGYTF.

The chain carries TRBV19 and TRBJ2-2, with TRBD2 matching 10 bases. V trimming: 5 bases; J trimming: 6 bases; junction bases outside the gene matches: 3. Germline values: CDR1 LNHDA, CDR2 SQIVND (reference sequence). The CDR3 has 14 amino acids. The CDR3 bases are TGTGCCAGTAGTTTTACTAGCGGGGCCGGGGAGCTGTTTTTT. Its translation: CASSFTSGAGELFF.

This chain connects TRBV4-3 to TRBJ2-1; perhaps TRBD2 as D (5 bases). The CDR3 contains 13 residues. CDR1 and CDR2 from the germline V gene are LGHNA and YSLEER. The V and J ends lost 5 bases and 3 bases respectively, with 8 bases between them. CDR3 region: CASSARDYNEQFF. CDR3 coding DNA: TGCGCCAGCAGCGCCCGGGACTACAATGAGCAGTTCTTC.